The clone carrying this T cell receptor beta chain has a handful of counts. This entry comes from a study of T cell changes during pregnancy in multiple sclerosis. Germline V gene sequence: CDR1 MGHRA, CDR2 YSYEKL. The CDR3 covers 16 residues. V shed 4 bases and J shed 0 bases, with 15 bases lying between them. TCRdb's table, derived via immunoSEQ multiplex PCR, lists solely in-frame clones and lacks some. The table includes tens of thousands of clones, 90% detected once. The chain joins TRBV4-1 to TRBJ1-1; tentative D call: TRBD1 (5 bases). Specimen: CD8+ T cells from peripheral blood mononuclear cells, collected in the first trimester of pregnancy. The source of this sequence is a female donor with multiple sclerosis, enrolled in a pregnancy study. The chain's CDR3 is CASSLFGGGMNTEAFF. CDR3 DNA: TGCGCCAGCAGCCTCTTCGGGGGAGGCATGAACACTGAAGCTTTCTTT.